This TCR beta chain appears in the sequencing data of a study of cytomegalovirus exposure and HLA in healthy donors. Points from the study as a whole: Cytomegalovirus status, reportedly, was diagnosed with high specificity and sensitivity by the classifier. A subsequent analysis found that TCR clusters from the first cohort also tended to co-occur in the 90 to 150 validation repertoires, with 90% to 95% of cluster scores above 0.

Worth noting for this clone: Its antigen is still unknown.

Germline V gives CDR1 SGDLS, CDR2 YYNGEE. Unmatched junction bases numbered 11, after V lost 4 bases and J lost 0 bases. The CDR3 length is 18 residues. Produced via immunoSEQ multiplex PCR; TCRdb's table is partial and in-frame only. Among nearly 200,000 clones listed, around 84% were seen once. Material for sequencing was PBMCs. The TCR originated in a woman younger than 45 in good health and CMV-seropositive. This chain uses TRBV9 with TRBJ2-3; 10 nucleotides line up with TRBD1. Here the CDR3 DNA reads TGTGCCAGCAGCTCGACAGGGGGCATTCAGCCTAGCACAGATACGCAGTATTTT. This codes for CASSSTGGIQPSTDTQYF.